The entry that follows covers one T cell receptor (beta chain) sequence. The sample is drawn from a study of Tregs in tolerant kidney transplant recipients. Sequencing was performed with immunoSEQ multiplex PCR; in TCRdb, only in-frame clones are kept and a portion is missing. The sample contains roughly 66,000 clones, 80% to 95% of which appear only once. The CDR3 contains 12 residues. In germline, CDR1 is MNHNS, CDR2 SASEGT. V gave up 11 bases and J gave up 5 bases; unmatched junction bases: 4. The sample consisted of CD8+ T cells from blood, taken before the transplant. This chain uses TRBV6-1 with TRBJ2-1, with 9 bases lining up with TRBD1. The clonotype comes from a human donor who received a combined kidney and bone marrow transplant. This chain's CDR3 is CAHRGPNNEQFF. The CDR3 bases are TGTGCCCACAGGGGGCCGAACAATGAGCAGTTCTTC.